The 19 T cell receptor beta chains listed next were all sequenced from one sample in a study of shared clonotypes between healthy human individuals. This table comes from immunoSEQ multiplex PCR, and its TCRdb copy is limited to in-frame clones, with some not included. Here the sample spans 2,500,000 or so clones, under 95% being singletons. Sequencing used naive CD4+ T cells from PBMCs. Subset in this sample: CD45RA+ positively selected. The receptors shown here come from a man younger than 30 in good health. Some clones in this sample may be carry-over from other donors' samples.

This clone showed up just a few times. The chain uses TRBV12-5 and TRBJ1-1; D not certain. Trimming took 6 bases from V and 5 from J, leaving 10 bases between them. CDR1 and CDR2 from the germline V gene are LGHNT and FRNRAP. The CDR3 contains 12 residues. CDR3 in amino acids: CASGVSPTEAFF. The DNA for the CDR3 is TGTGCTAGTGGGGTCTCCCCAACTGAAGCTTTCTTT. Looking up the rest from reference TRBV12-5 and TRBJ1-1 gives the full variable domain: DARVTQTPRHKVTEMGQEVTMRCQPILGHNTVFWYRQTMMQGLELLAYFRNRAPLDDSGMPKDRFSAEMPDATLATLKIQPSEPRDSAVYFCASGVSPTEAFFGQGTRLTVV.

The rearrangement joins TRBV5-3 to TRBJ1-1; D gene uncertain. TRBV5-3 falls under the ORF class, with uncertain function. V lost 4 bases, J lost 1 base, and 11 bases lay in between. This CDR3 region has 14 residues. The CDR3 DNA follows: TGTGCCAGAAGCATCCGGGGAAAGAACACTGAAGCTTTCTTT. As protein: CARSIRGKNTEAFF.

The CDR3 DNA follows: TGTGCCAGCAGCAATAATGGACAGGGGGCAAACGAGCAGTACTTC. Protein product: CASSNNGQGANEQYF. V gene TRBV9 combines with J gene TRBJ2-7; 11 nucleotides agree with TRBD1. The junction had 8 bases not matched to a gene; V was cut back by 4 bases and J by 5 bases. CDR1 is SGDLS, CDR2 YYNGEE, per germline. This CDR3 is built from 15 residues.

The V call is TRBV11-2, the J call TRBJ2-2, with 10 bases matching TRBD2. V lost 5 bases and J lost 4; bases outside the gene matches: 7. The CDR3 has 16 residues. Germline assignment: CDR1 SGHAT and CDR2 FQNNGV. CDR3 sequence (DNA): TGTGCCAGCAGCCAAGGACTAGCGGCCAGCACCGGGGAGCTGTTTTTT. Its protein product is CASSQGLAASTGELFF.

Concerning this clone itself: This specimen includes other DNA sequences encoding the same CDR3. The chain joins TRBV28 to TRBJ1-2; D is uncertain. The CDR3 is 12 amino acids. Trimming shortened V by 9 bases and J by 0 bases, and 8 bases separated the two germline ends. Germline CDR1 is MDHEN and CDR2 is SYDVKM. CDR3 in amino acids: CASSLANYGYTF. The DNA for the CDR3 is TGTGCCAGTTCCCTAGCTAACTATGGCTACACCTTC.

J is TRBJ2-3 and V is TRBV9; 9 bases line up with TRBD2. J lost 7 bases, V lost 3 bases, and 6 bases had no gene match. This CDR3 spans 14 amino acids. CDR1 and CDR2 from the germline V gene are SGDLS and YYNGEE. The CDR3 loop reads CASSGSGSGYTQYF. The CDR3 nucleotides are TGTGCCAGCAGCGGTAGCGGGAGCGGGTATACGCAGTATTTT. Using reference TRBV9 and TRBJ2-3 for the parts outside the CDR3, the full variable domain is DSGVTQTPKHLITATGQRVTLRCSPRSGDLSVYWYQQSLDQGLQFLIQYYNGEERAKGNILERFSAQQFPDLHSELNLSSLELGDSALYFCASSGSGSGYTQYFGPGTRLTVL.

This rearrangement joins TRBV5-1 to TRBJ1-2, with a tentative D call TRBD1 (5 bases). Germline V lookup: CDR1 SGHRS, CDR2 YFSETQ. CDR3 length: 14 amino acids. Between the trimmed V and J ends, which lost 0 bases and 13 bases, there was a span of 19 bases. The CDR3 is CASSLEQGLPTGTF. Here the CDR3 DNA reads TGCGCCAGCAGCTTGGAGCAGGGTTTGCCTACCGGCACCTTC.

The V gene is TRBV10-3, the J gene TRBJ2-7; 11 positions match TRBD1. CDR1 and CDR2 (germline): ENHRY, SYGVKD. Germline trimming cut 5 bases from V and 4 bases from J; bases unmatched to any gene: 4. The CDR3 spans 14 residues. CDR3 region: CAISRDRGNYEQYF. In nucleotides, the CDR3 is TGTGCCATCAGTCGGGACAGGGGGAATTACGAGCAGTACTTC.

The chain has TRBV18 and TRBJ2-4, with D possibly being TRBD1 (5 bases). Trimming left V 4 bases short and J 8 bases short, with 9 bases between. Per the germline V gene, CDR1 is KGHSH and CDR2 is LQKENI. The CDR3 loop spans 12 amino acids. CDR3 amino acids: CASSQQDDIQYF. The DNA for the CDR3 is TGTGCCAGCTCACAACAGGATGACATTCAGTACTTC.

V usage is TRBV6-1 and J usage is TRBJ2-2; a weak D match, TRBD2 (6 bases). Trimming pared 8 bases from V and 4 bases from J, leaving 14 bases between. This CDR3 comprises 14 residues. Germline lookup yields CDR1 MNHNS and CDR2 SASEGT. The CDR3 DNA sequence: TGTGCCAGCCTGGAGGGGTCGGGCACCGGGGAGCTGTTTTTT. Translation: CASLEGSGTGELFF.

The chain links TRBV21-1 to TRBJ2-7; the D call TRBD1 from the table was never checked on the DNA. TRBV21-1 is tagged as a pseudogene. The CDR3 consists of 16 residues. The CDR3 DNA reads TGTGCCAGCAGCAAAGCTCAGAGACAGGGAAACTACGAGCAGTACTTC. Encoded protein: CASSKAQRQGNYEQYF.

The table lists this clone with a few counts. At the DNA level, this CDR3 is encoded by other sequences in the same sample as well. The rearrangement uses TRBV30 and TRBJ1-1, with no clear D. V was trimmed by 0 bases and J by 1 base, leaving 6 bases between them. There are 13 residues in the CDR3. Germline loops: CDR1 GTSNPN, CDR2 SVGIG (reference sequence). CDR3 region: CAWSVRENTEAFF. CDR3 in DNA: TGTGCCTGGAGTGTACGAGAGAACACTGAAGCTTTCTTT.

The CDR3 DNA sequence: TGTGCCAGCGGCCGACGGTTCTCTGGAAACACCATATATTTT. As protein: CASGRRFSGNTIYF. This chain uses TRBV5-6 with TRBJ1-3, with unresolved D. Trimming stripped 7 bases from V and 0 bases from J, with 11 bases between. The length of the CDR3 is 14 residues. The germline gives CDR1 SGHDT, CDR2 YYEEEE.

A remark on this clone: Other DNA sequences within the sample encode an identical CDR3. The chain employs TRBV5-1 and TRBJ1-5; tentative D call: TRBD1 (5 bases). Germline loops: CDR1 SGHRS, CDR2 YFSETQ. The CDR3 totals 15 residues. The ends were cut back, 0 bases at V and 2 bases at J, with 9 bases in the middle. The CDR3 protein is CASSLEPGGNQPQHF. The DNA for the CDR3 is TGCGCCAGCAGCTTGGAACCGGGGGGCAATCAGCCCCAGCATTTT.

Turning to this clone: Other nucleotide sequences in the sample specify the same CDR3. The chain couples TRBV5-1 to TRBJ1-3, with a tentative D call TRBD1 (6 bases). The V and J ends lost 3 bases and 0 bases respectively, with 10 bases between them. CDR1 and CDR2 (germline): SGHRS, YFSETQ. The CDR3 extends over 15 amino acids. CDR3 in amino acids: CASSSTGSSGNTIYF. The CDR3 bases are TGCGCCAGCAGCTCCACAGGGAGCTCTGGAAACACCATATATTTT.

This chain uses TRBV6-1 with TRBJ1-4, with 12 bases identical to TRBD1. The germline V gene encodes CDR1 MNHNS and CDR2 SASEGT. V dropped 4 bases and J dropped 6; count of bases not matched to a gene: 12. The CDR3 runs to 18 residues. CDR3 in amino acids: CASSVRDRGRFGDEKLFF. As DNA, the CDR3 is TGTGCCAGCAGTGTACGGGACAGGGGGCGTTTTGGCGATGAAAAACTGTTTTTT.

This clone has only a few counts. V gene TRBV7-9 combines with J gene TRBJ1-2; D uncertain. The ends were cut back, 3 bases at V and 3 bases at J, with 11 bases in the middle. Germline V CDR1 and CDR2: SEHNR, FQNEAQ (reference sequence). This CDR3 comprises 14 residues. This CDR3 reads CASSLFSVHYGYTF. The CDR3, as DNA: TGTGCCAGCAGCTTGTTCTCAGTCCACTATGGCTACACCTTC.

As to this clone: The same CDR3 arises from other DNA sequences in this sample as well. The rearrangement links TRBV7-2 to TRBJ2-7; D gene ambiguous. This CDR3 is built from 12 residues. The V end was cut by 5 bases, the J end by 3 bases, with 8 bases between. CDR1 and CDR2 (germline): SGHTA, FQGNSA. The CDR3 coding sequence is TGTGCCAGCAGCCCCGTCAGCTACGAGCAGTACTTC. Its translation is CASSPVSYEQYF.

J is TRBJ1-2 and V is TRBV30; D unclear. CDR1 and CDR2 from the germline V gene are GTSNPN and SVGIG (reference sequence). V was cut by 2 bases and J by 4 bases, with 14 bases left in between. The CDR3 runs to 14 residues. The CDR3 sequence: CAWSPPAVFYGYTF. The CDR3 DNA follows: TGTGCCTGGAGTCCACCGGCCGTTTTCTATGGCTACACCTTC.